The present entry profiles one TCR beta chain with its context. The data originate from a study of T cells after yellow fever vaccination. In the study overall: Low-cell-number fractions underwent preparation using SMART-Seq v4 Ultra Low Input.

This CDR3 comprises 14 residues. V shed 5 bases and J shed 6 bases, with 17 bases lying between them. Per the germline V gene, CDR1 is ENHRY and CDR2 is SYGVKD. TCRdb re-analysed the 5' RACE reads in MiXCR, keeping a single row per CDR3 protein. The table records 230,000 or so distinct CDR3 sequences, approximately 6.8% of them present only once. Source: CD4+ T cells sorted from PBMCs, taken on the day of the yellow fever booster vaccination. The source is a man aged 25-45 years who received the YFV17D yellow fever vaccine. The V call is TRBV10-3, the J call TRBJ2-7, with D perhaps being TRBD1 or TRBD2 (7 bases each). The CDR3 here is CAISYRTGEGEQYF. The CDR3, as DNA: TGTGCCATCAGTTATCGTACAGGGGAGGGCGAGCAGTACTTC.